The entry that follows covers one T cell receptor beta chain sequence. These data are taken from a study of blood T cell repertoires in COVID-19. The CDR3 length is 12 residues. Trimming pared 7 bases from V and 8 bases from J, leaving 9 bases between. Germline loops: CDR1 MNHNY, CDR2 SVGAGI (reference sequence). The assay was immunoSEQ multiplex PCR, and TCRdb's table has in-frame clones only and misses some. The table includes 150,000 to 200,000 clones, around four fifths detected once. The chain links TRBV6-6 to TRBJ1-6; D unclear. Sequences were obtained from peripheral blood. The clonotype was recovered from a woman aged 40 to 50 with acute or convalescent COVID-19. The CDR3 coding sequence is TGTGCCAGCAACTCCGGGGATTCACCCCTCCACTTT. Translating gives CASNSGDSPLHF.